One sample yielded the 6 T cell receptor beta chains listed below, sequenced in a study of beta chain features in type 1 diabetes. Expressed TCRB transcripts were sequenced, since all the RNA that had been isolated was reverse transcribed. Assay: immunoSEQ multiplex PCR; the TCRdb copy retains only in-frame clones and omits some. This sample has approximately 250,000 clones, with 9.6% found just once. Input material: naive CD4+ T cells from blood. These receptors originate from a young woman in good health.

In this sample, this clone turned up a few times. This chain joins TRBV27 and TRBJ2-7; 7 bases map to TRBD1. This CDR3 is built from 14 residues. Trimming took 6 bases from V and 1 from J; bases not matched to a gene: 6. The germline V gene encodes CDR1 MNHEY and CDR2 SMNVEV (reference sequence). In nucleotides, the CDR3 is TGTGCCAGCAGACGGGACAGCAGATCCTACGAGCAGTACTTC. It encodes CASRRDSRSYEQYF.

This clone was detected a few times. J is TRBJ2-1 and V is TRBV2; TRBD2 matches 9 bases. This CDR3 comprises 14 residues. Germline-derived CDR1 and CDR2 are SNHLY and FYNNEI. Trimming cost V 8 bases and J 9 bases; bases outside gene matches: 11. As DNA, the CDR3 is TGTGCCAGCCTCCCGGGCCCAGCGGGGGGTGAGCAGTTCTTC. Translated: CASLPGPAGGEQFF.

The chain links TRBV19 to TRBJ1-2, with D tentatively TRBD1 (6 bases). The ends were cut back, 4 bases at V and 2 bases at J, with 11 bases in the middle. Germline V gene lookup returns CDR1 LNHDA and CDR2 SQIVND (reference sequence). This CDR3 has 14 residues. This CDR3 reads CASSRGTSNYGYTF. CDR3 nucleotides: TGTGCCAGTAGTAGAGGGACATCGAACTATGGCTACACCTTC.

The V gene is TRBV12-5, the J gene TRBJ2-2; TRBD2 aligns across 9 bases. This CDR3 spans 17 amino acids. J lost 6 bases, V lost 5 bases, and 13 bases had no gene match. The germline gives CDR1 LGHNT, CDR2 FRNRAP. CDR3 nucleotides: TGTGCTAGTGGTGATTATAGCGGGGGCGTCCGGGCCGGGGAGCTGTTTTTT. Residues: CASGDYSGGVRAGELFF.

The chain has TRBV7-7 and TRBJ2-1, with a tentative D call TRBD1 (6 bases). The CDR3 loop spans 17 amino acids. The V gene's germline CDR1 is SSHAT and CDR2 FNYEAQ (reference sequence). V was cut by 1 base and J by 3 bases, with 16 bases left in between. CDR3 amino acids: CASSLGETGPFYNEQFF. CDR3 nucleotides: TGTGCCAGCAGCTTAGGGGAGACAGGCCCTTTCTACAATGAGCAGTTCTTC.

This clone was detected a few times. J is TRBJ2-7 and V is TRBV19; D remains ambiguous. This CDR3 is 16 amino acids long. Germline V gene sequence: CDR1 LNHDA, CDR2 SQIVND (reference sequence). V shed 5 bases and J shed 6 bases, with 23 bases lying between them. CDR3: CASSPPRRPHKTEQYF. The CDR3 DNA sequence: TGTGCCAGTAGTCCACCTAGGCGCCCCCATAAGACCGAGCAGTACTTC.